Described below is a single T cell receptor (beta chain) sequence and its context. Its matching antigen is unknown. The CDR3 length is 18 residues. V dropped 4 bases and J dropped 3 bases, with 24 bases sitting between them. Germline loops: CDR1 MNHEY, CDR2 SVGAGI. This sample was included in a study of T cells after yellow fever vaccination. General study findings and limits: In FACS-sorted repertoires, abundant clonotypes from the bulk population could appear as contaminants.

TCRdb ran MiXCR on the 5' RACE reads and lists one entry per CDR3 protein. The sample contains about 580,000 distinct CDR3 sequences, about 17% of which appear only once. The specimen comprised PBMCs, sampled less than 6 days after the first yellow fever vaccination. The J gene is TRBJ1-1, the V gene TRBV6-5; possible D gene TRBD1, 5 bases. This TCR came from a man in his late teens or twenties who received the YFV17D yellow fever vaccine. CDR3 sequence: CASSSLGLGAVVDTEAFF. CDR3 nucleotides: TGTGCCAGCAGTTCTCTTGGTCTCGGGGCGGTTGTGGACACTGAAGCTTTCTTT.